The entry below gives a single T cell receptor (beta chain) sequence along with its context. The method was immunoSEQ multiplex PCR; TCRdb's version includes in-frame clones alone and lacks a portion of them. This sample has about 6,700 clones, with 60% to 85% found just once. This sample was included in a study of tissue T cells after allogeneic stem cell transplantation. Trimming left V 5 bases short and J 4 bases short, with 17 bases between. In germline, CDR1 is SEHNR, CDR2 FQNEAQ (reference sequence). The CDR3 is 15 amino acids. The source of this sequence is an older male patient with steroid-refractory graft-versus-host disease after an allogeneic stem cell transplant. A share of the T cells may be of graft donor origin. This sequence joins TRBV7-9 and TRBJ2-5; either TRBD1 or TRBD2 may fit D (7 bases each). Here the sequenced sample was skin, taken at autopsy. CDR3 protein: CASSHVDREGETQYF. The CDR3 DNA follows: TGTGCCAGCAGCCACGTTGACAGGGAGGGAGAGACCCAGTACTTC.